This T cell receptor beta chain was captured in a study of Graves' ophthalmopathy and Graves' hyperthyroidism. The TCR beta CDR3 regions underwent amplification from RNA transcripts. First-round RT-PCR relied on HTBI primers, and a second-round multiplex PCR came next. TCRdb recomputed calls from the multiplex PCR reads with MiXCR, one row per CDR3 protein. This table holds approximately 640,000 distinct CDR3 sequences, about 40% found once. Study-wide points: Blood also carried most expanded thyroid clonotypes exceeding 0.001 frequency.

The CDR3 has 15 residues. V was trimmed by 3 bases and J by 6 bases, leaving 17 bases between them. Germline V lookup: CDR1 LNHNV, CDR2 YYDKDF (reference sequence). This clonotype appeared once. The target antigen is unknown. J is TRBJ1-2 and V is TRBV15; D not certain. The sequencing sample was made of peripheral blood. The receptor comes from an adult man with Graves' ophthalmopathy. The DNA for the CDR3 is TGTGCCACCAGCAGCTCCGGACCGATTGGAAATGGCTACACCTTC. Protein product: CATSSSGPIGNGYTF.